This TCR beta chain is from a study of blood T cell repertoires in COVID-19. Study-wide context: COVID-19 samples from acute and convalescent phases originated in the United States, Italy and Spain.

This clone was seen once. J lost 11 bases, V lost 4 bases, and 12 bases had no gene match. The CDR3 has 14 amino acids. Germline V gene data show CDR1 as LNHDA and CDR2 as SQIVND (reference sequence). In the authors' methods: Amplifying reference gene primers gave estimates of nucleated cell counts. The assay was immunoSEQ multiplex PCR, and TCRdb's table has in-frame clones only and misses some. That table supplies the V and J calls and clone size; D and trimming were determined from the DNA. The sample consists of roughly 160,000 clones, approximately 86% of them appearing once. The origin of this receptor is a man between 18 and 29 years old with acute or convalescent COVID-19. The chain is built from TRBV19 and TRBJ2-3, with 7 bases lining up with TRBD2. Sequencing was performed on peripheral blood. This CDR3 reads CASSSSGLNGGQYF. The CDR3 DNA is TGTGCCAGTAGTAGTAGCGGGCTTAACGGTGGGCAGTATTTT.